The 13 T cell receptor beta chains below all came from one sample that was sequenced in a study of blood T cell repertoires in COVID-19 (dated by TCRdb to 2020 to 2022). Library generation was performed with the immunoSEQ multiplex PCR assay. Imported from immuneACCESS, the table was reduced by TCRdb to in-frame sequences with V and J called. These copies leave out some clones; in studies compared against another copy, an unresolved V gene accounts for under half, and the cause of the remainder is not known. The sample yields about 320,000 clones; around nine tenths were counted once. The ten top clones hold 3.9% of the sample. The sequenced sample consisted of PBMCs or T cells enriched from blood (not recorded which). Every receptor here comes from a woman younger than 45 who had been exposed to COVID-19.

This rearrangement joins TRBV7-2 to TRBJ2-7, with a possible D match to TRBD1 (5 bases). Between the trimmed V and J ends, which lost 1 base and 0 bases, there was a span of 13 bases. The CDR3 loop spans 16 amino acids. The germline gives CDR1 SGHTA, CDR2 FQGNSA. The CDR3 DNA reads as TGTGCCAGCAGCTTAGACAGGTTTGAGCCCTCCTACGAGCAGTACTTC. Protein: CASSLDRFEPSYEQYF.

This sequence joins TRBV7-8 and TRBJ2-1; weak D call: TRBD1 (5 bases). Germline V CDR1 and CDR2: SGHVS, FQNEAQ. This CDR3 region has 16 residues. Trimming left V 5 bases short and J 2 bases short, with 16 bases between. CDR3 sequence: CASSPYRTGPYNEQFF. CDR3 nucleotide sequence: TGTGCCAGCAGCCCTTACCGTACAGGCCCCTACAATGAGCAGTTCTTC.

This clone was detected once. J is TRBJ1-2 and V is TRBV11-2; the match to TRBD1 covers 10 bases. CDR1 and CDR2 from the germline V gene are SGHAT and FQNNGV. Germline trimming cut 3 bases from V and 7 bases from J; bases unmatched to any gene: 5. The CDR3 has 14 residues. CDR3 in amino acids: CASSFRTGGSGYTF. In nucleotides, the CDR3 is TGTGCCAGCAGCTTCCGGACAGGGGGAAGTGGCTACACCTTC.

CDR3 sequence: CASSAAGADTGELFF. The CDR3 DNA follows: TGTGCCAGCAGCGCGGCGGGGGCGGACACCGGGGAGCTGTTTTTT. This chain uses TRBV5-4 with TRBJ2-2, with TRBD2 as a possible D gene (7 bases). Per the germline V gene, CDR1 is SGHNT and CDR2 is YYREEE (reference sequence). V lost 4 bases, J lost 3 bases, and 13 bases lay in between. The CDR3 sequence is 15 residues long.

The chain links TRBV12-5 to TRBJ2-7; 7 bases agree with TRBD1. The germline CDR1 and CDR2 sequences are LGHNT and FRNRAP. Trimming cost V 4 bases and J 5 bases; bases outside gene matches: 5. The CDR3 totals 13 residues. The CDR3 coding sequence is TGTGCTAGTGGTTCCCTAGACAGGGACGAGCAGTACTTC. Its translation: CASGSLDRDEQYF.

The chain has TRBV13 and TRBJ2-2; 13 bases line up with TRBD2. Germline values: CDR1 PRHDT, CDR2 FYEKMQ (reference sequence). Losses at the gene ends were 5 bases for V and 2 bases for J; bases not matched to a gene: 5. The CDR3 loop spans 17 amino acids. CDR3 bases: TGTGCCAGCAGCCTCGGACTAGCGGGGGTCAACACCGGGGAGCTGTTTTTT. Protein product: CASSLGLAGVNTGELFF.

J is TRBJ1-4 and V is TRBV5-1, with D hard to call. The length of the CDR3 is 12 residues. V lost 5 bases and J 2 bases, leaving 4 bases between the germline ends. Germline V gene sequence: CDR1 SGHRS, CDR2 YFSETQ. The CDR3: CASRATNEKLFF. The CDR3 DNA follows: TGCGCCAGCAGGGCTACTAATGAAAAACTGTTTTTT.

This chain links TRBV10-3 with TRBJ2-7, with TRBD1 identical over 7 bases. Unmatched junction bases numbered 5, after V lost 6 bases and J lost 0 bases. The CDR3 is made up of 14 amino acids. Per the germline V gene, CDR1 is ENHRY and CDR2 is SYGVKD. DNA of the CDR3: TGTGCCATCAGCGGAGCAGGGGGCTCCTACGAGCAGTACTTC. This sequence encodes CAISGAGGSYEQYF.

The chain has TRBV6-5 and TRBJ2-2; 7 bases match TRBD1. CDR1 and CDR2 from the germline V gene are MNHEY and SVGAGI. This CDR3 region has 15 residues. Trimming at V came to 8 bases and at J to 4 bases, leaving 10 bases not matched to a gene. The CDR3 region is CASRLTGWGTGELFF. CDR3 DNA: TGTGCCAGCCGCCTGACAGGGTGGGGCACCGGGGAGCTGTTTTTT.

The chain links TRBV19 to TRBJ1-4; D is undetermined. The V end was cut by 4 bases, the J end by 8 bases, with 5 bases between. Germline CDR1 reads LNHDA; CDR2 reads SQIVND (reference sequence). This CDR3 region has 11 residues. The CDR3 is CASSTEEKLFF. As DNA, the CDR3 is TGTGCCAGTAGTACCGAGGAAAAACTGTTTTTT. The complete variable domain, with remaining parts taken from reference TRBV19 and TRBJ1-4, reads DGGITQSPKYLFRKEGQNVTLSCEQNLNHDAMYWYRQDPGQGLRLIYYSQIVNDFQKGDIAEGYSVSREKKESFPLTVTSAQKNPTAFYLCASSTEEKLFFGSGTQLSVL.

J is TRBJ1-5 and V is TRBV7-2; D is perhaps TRBD1 (6 bases). The CDR3 has 15 amino acids. The V gene lost 4 bases and the J gene lost 2 bases, with 12 bases spanning the gap. Germline CDR1 and CDR2: SGHTA and FQGNSA. The CDR3 is CASSSQGRGNQPQHF. Written as DNA, the CDR3 is TGTGCCAGCAGCTCACAGGGACGTGGCAATCAGCCCCAGCATTTT.

This chain connects TRBV11-3 to TRBJ2-2; a weak D match, TRBD1 (5 bases). The CDR3 runs to 15 residues. V dropped 2 bases and J dropped 1 base, with 8 bases sitting between them. In germline, CDR1 is SGHNT, CDR2 YENEEA. CDR3 protein: CASSLIGQNTGELFF. CDR3 nucleotides: TGTGCCAGCAGCTTAATCGGACAGAACACCGGGGAGCTGTTTTTT.

The chain joins TRBV19 to TRBJ1-5, with D possibly being TRBD1 (5 bases). In germline, CDR1 is LNHDA, CDR2 SQIVND (reference sequence). The CDR3 extends over 15 amino acids. Trimming removed 5 bases from V and 5 bases from J, with 16 bases in between. The CDR3 DNA sequence: TGTGCCAGTAGTCACCGACGGGGGAGTGATCAGCCCCAGCATTTT. This gives the protein CASSHRRGSDQPQHF.